This TCR beta chain was found in a study of T cell repertoires in cytomegalovirus infection. The wider study: In public TCR beta signatures, there were indications of both CMV infection and matching HLA type.

The table lists this clonotype with a few counts. Its target is unknown. The J segment lost 3 bases and the V segment lost 5 bases, leaving 8 bases of the junction unmatched. In germline, CDR1 is KGHDR, CDR2 SFDVKD. This CDR3 region has 16 residues. TCRdb ran MiXCR on the reads and lists one entry per CDR3 protein. Among some 500,000 distinct CDR3 sequences, 30% to 40% were seen once, and the ten largest hold 15% to 20%. This chain joins TRBV24-1 and TRBJ2-7; TRBD1 matches 11 bases. The sequenced sample was cultured PBMCs, obtained from culture after CMV antigen stimulation. This sequence originates from a human donor in good health (CMV status not recorded). Some clones in this sample may be carry-over from other donors' samples. In nucleotides, the CDR3 is TGTGCCACCAGTGCCCCAGGGACAGGGGGAATCTACGAGCAGTACTTC. This encodes CATSAPGTGGIYEQYF.